The TCR beta chain under discussion was sequenced for a study of cytomegalovirus exposure and HLA in healthy donors. Study results and limitations: Within the approximately 120 validation repertoires, first-cohort TCR clusters tended to co-occur, according to a later analysis. Diagnosis of cytomegalovirus status made by the classifier reportedly showed high specificity and sensitivity.

TCRdb keeps only in-frame clones here, not all; method: immunoSEQ multiplex PCR. This sample yields some 88,000 clones, of which 96% are seen a single time; about 0.8% belongs to the top ten. The germline gives CDR1 MNHEY, CDR2 SMNVEV (reference sequence). The CDR3 extends over 12 amino acids. Trimming removed 6 bases at V and 2 bases at J, with 6 bases between. Remarks on this clone: Its antigen is unidentified.

Sequencing was done on a sample of PBMCs. This receptor was obtained from a man between 18 and 29 years old in good health and CMV-seronegative. This sequence joins TRBV27 and TRBJ2-3, with D possibly TRBD2 on 5 matching bases. CDR3 sequence (DNA): TGTGCCAGCAGCGGGGTCACAGATACGCAGTATTTT. The encoded protein is CASSGVTDTQYF.